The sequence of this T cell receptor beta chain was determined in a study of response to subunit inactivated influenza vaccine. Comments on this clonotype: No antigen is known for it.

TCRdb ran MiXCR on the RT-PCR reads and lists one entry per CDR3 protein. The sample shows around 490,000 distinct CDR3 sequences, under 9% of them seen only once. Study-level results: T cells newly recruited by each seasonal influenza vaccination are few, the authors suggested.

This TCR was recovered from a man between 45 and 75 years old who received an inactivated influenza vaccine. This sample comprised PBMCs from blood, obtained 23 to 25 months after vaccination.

The CDR3 spells CASSHGTRYTGELFF. For the CDR3, the DNA is TGTGCCAGCAGTCACGGGACAAGATACACCGGGGAGCTGTTTTTT. V and J are TRBV28 and TRBJ2-2; D possibly corresponds to TRBD1 (6 bases). Germline V gene lookup returns CDR1 MDHEN and CDR2 SYDVKM. V lost 5 bases, J lost 3 bases, and 13 bases lay in between. The CDR3 spans 15 residues.